The 27 T cell receptor beta chains reported below all come from one sample, sequenced in a study of CD8 T cells in Susac syndrome. The RNA input was about 0.45 to 1 ug, and it was reverse transcribed with random hexamers. TCRdb reprocessed the immunoSEQ multiplex PCR reads via MiXCR and lists one record per CDR3 protein. The data contain 95,000 to 150,000 distinct CDR3 sequences, approximately 96% of them singletons. Sequencing was done on a sample of CD4+ T cells from PBMCs. The receptors stem from a human donor with Susac syndrome.

This clonotype came up once. The chain combines TRBV29-1 with TRBJ2-3; D possibly corresponds to TRBD2 (6 bases). Between the trimmed V and J ends, which lost 6 bases and 6 bases, there was a span of 10 bases. This CDR3 comprises 11 residues. Looked up from germline, CDR1 is SQVTM and CDR2 is ANQGSEA. The CDR3 DNA reads TGCAGCGTCGGTGGGGGGGATACGCAGTATTTT. It codes for CSVGGGDTQYF.

J is TRBJ1-3 and V is TRBV7-2, with TRBD1 identical over 9 bases. CDR3 length equals 17 residues. With 4 bases clipped from V and 3 bases from J, the junction kept 10 bases outside the gene matches. Germline V gene sequence: CDR1 SGHTA, CDR2 FQGNSA. CDR3 protein: CASSYGGQGIGGNTIYF. The CDR3 DNA reads as TGTGCCAGCAGCTATGGTGGACAGGGGATCGGTGGAAACACCATATATTTT.

This clonotype was seen once. The gene calls are TRBV6-1 and TRBJ2-5, with 15 bases aligning to TRBD2. V shed 5 bases and J 5 bases; nucleotides not matched to a gene: 9. Per germline, CDR1 MNHNS and CDR2 SASEGT. This CDR3 is 17 amino acids long. The CDR3 sequence is CASSRGLAGGAGETQYF. In DNA, the CDR3 is TGTGCCAGCAGTAGAGGACTAGCGGGAGGGGCGGGGGAGACCCAGTACTTC.

This rearrangement joins TRBV19 to TRBJ1-2; D is unresolved. Looked up from germline, CDR1 is LNHDA and CDR2 is SQIVND (reference sequence). The V end lost 7 bases, the J end lost 6 bases, and 15 bases lay between the germline ends. There are 13 residues in the CDR3. The CDR3 protein is CASMKLGRDGYTF. For the CDR3, the DNA is TGTGCCAGTATGAAGTTGGGCCGAGATGGCTACACCTTC.

The chain combines TRBV6-6 with TRBJ1-1; D is undetermined. Trimming removed 6 bases at V and 4 bases at J, with 6 bases between. Germline CDR1 MNHNY, CDR2 SVGAGI (reference sequence). The CDR3 contains 11 residues. The CDR3: CASRVTTEAFF. DNA of the CDR3: TGTGCCAGCAGGGTCACCACTGAAGCTTTCTTT.

The rearrangement links TRBV12-3 or TRBV12-4 to TRBJ2-2; D is ambiguous. The CDR3 sequence is 15 residues long. The V end was cut by 5 bases, the J end by 5 bases, with 15 bases between. CDR3 sequence (DNA): TGTGCCAGCAGTCCCTCTAAACACTGGACCGGGGAGCTGTTTTTT. It translates to CASSPSKHWTGELFF.

The chain is built from TRBV12-3 or TRBV12-4 and TRBJ2-6; unclear D gene. This CDR3 region has 15 residues. Trimming stripped 4 bases from V and 2 bases from J, with 9 bases between. CDR3 sequence: CASSSLVTGANVLTF. CDR3 in DNA: TGTGCCAGCAGTTCCCTGGTTACTGGGGCCAACGTCCTGACTTTC.

The gene calls are TRBV7-2 and TRBJ2-1; 11 bases map to TRBD2. J was trimmed by 0 bases and V by 3 bases; bases with no gene match: 10. CDR3 length: 19 amino acids. Per the germline V gene, CDR1 is SGHTA and CDR2 is FQGNSA. CDR3 loop: CASSFETSGNYISYNEQFF. The CDR3, as DNA: TGTGCCAGCAGCTTCGAGACTAGCGGGAACTACATCTCCTACAATGAGCAGTTCTTC.

This clonotype has only a few counts. CDR3 in DNA: TGTGCCAGCAGTCTGGGGGTCGAGCAGTACTTC. This translates into CASSLGVEQYF. The V gene is TRBV28, the J gene TRBJ2-7, with D possibly being TRBD1 or TRBD2 (5 bases each). Germline values: CDR1 MDHEN, CDR2 SYDVKM. The V end lost 5 bases, the J end lost 6 bases, and 8 bases lay between the germline ends. This CDR3 is built from 11 residues.

The chain combines TRBV7-2 with TRBJ2-7; 8 bases fit TRBD2. J lost 7 bases, V lost 0 bases, and 8 bases had no gene match. The CDR3 spans 15 residues. Germline CDR1 is SGHTA and CDR2 is FQGNSA. The CDR3 protein is CASSLAPGGPREQYF. CDR3 nucleotides: TGTGCCAGCAGCTTAGCACCGGGAGGGCCGAGGGAGCAGTACTTC.

V is TRBV5-1 and J is TRBJ2-1; 10 bases agree with TRBD2. From germline, CDR1 is SGHRS and CDR2 YFSETQ. The trim removed 5 bases at V and 10 bases at J, leaving 9 bases unmatched. The CDR3 runs to 14 residues. The CDR3 sequence: CASRPGLADTEQFF. The CDR3, as DNA: TGCGCCAGCAGGCCCGGACTAGCGGACACCGAGCAGTTCTTC.

This clonotype was counted a single time. The chain has TRBV7-8 and TRBJ2-5; D remains ambiguous. Per germline, CDR1 SGHVS and CDR2 FQNEAQ. The CDR3 is made up of 14 amino acids. V lost 4 bases and J 2 bases, leaving 11 bases between the germline ends. CDR3 amino acids: CASSSFQRQETQYF. CDR3 nucleotide sequence: TGTGCCAGCAGCTCCTTTCAGCGTCAAGAGACCCAGTACTTC.

The V and J genes are TRBV6-5 and TRBJ2-5, with 13 bases fitting TRBD2. Germline CDR1 is MNHEY and CDR2 is SVGAGI. The CDR3 extends over 16 amino acids. The V segment lost 0 bases and the J segment 5 bases; nucleotides outside the gene matches: 3. CDR3 amino acids: CASSYSGLAGRETQYF. The CDR3 coding sequence is TGTGCCAGCAGTTACTCGGGACTAGCGGGAAGGGAGACCCAGTACTTC.

V and J are TRBV6-2 or TRBV6-3 and TRBJ1-1; no clear D gene. V was pared by 0 bases and J by 11 bases, with 16 bases between. The CDR3 loop spans 14 amino acids. The V gene's germline CDR1 is MNHEY and CDR2 SVGEGT. The CDR3 loop is CASSYSTGRLAAFF. Here the CDR3 DNA reads TGTGCCAGCAGTTACTCGACGGGAAGATTGGCGGCTTTCTTT.

The gene calls are TRBV5-1 and TRBJ2-2; tentatively, D is TRBD1 or TRBD2 (6 bases each). The CDR3 contains 16 residues. Germline CDR1 and CDR2: SGHRS and YFSETQ. V was shortened by 5 bases and J by 4 bases, with 18 bases between the two germline ends. CDR3 DNA: TGCGCCAGCAGACTGGACGGGGGCGCGGGCACCGGGGAGCTGTTTTTT. Residues: CASRLDGGAGTGELFF.

This clonotype appeared a single time. The gene calls are TRBV3-1 and TRBJ2-5; D might be TRBD2 (6 bases). The CDR3 sequence is 14 residues long. Trimming stripped 1 base from V and 4 bases from J, with 10 bases between. Germline V gene sequence: CDR1 LGHDT, CDR2 YNNKEL (reference sequence). The CDR3 sequence is CASSQAPGVETQYF. CDR3 sequence (DNA): TGTGCCAGCAGCCAAGCCCCGGGAGTAGAGACCCAGTACTTC.

V usage is TRBV7-8 and J usage is TRBJ2-5; D is possibly TRBD1 (5 bases). V was clipped by 1 base and J by 1 base, with 13 bases between them. Per germline, CDR1 SGHVS and CDR2 FQNEAQ. This CDR3 is built from 16 residues. CDR3 sequence reads: CASSLEGWTFQETQYF. The CDR3 nucleotides are TGTGCCAGCAGCTTAGAGGGTTGGACATTCCAAGAGACCCAGTACTTC.

This rearrangement joins TRBV12-3 or TRBV12-4 to TRBJ2-1, with D hard to call. Trimming shortened V by 7 bases and J by 0 bases, and 7 bases separated the two germline ends. CDR3 length equals 13 residues. The CDR3 DNA reads TGTGCCAGCAAAATGAGCTCCTACAATGAGCAGTTCTTC. Residues: CASKMSSYNEQFF.

The chain couples TRBV20-1 to TRBJ1-1; TRBD1 agrees at 7 bases. CDR1 is DFQATT and CDR2 is SNEGSKA in the germline V gene (reference sequence). V shed 6 bases and J 5 bases; nucleotides not matched to a gene: 12. The CDR3 sequence is 14 residues long. The CDR3 sequence is CSAHRGRGNTEAFF. CDR3 in DNA: TGCAGTGCACACAGGGGCAGGGGGAATACTGAAGCTTTCTTT.

The chain carries TRBV29-1 and TRBJ2-1, with 15 positions matching TRBD2. Germline-derived CDR1 and CDR2 are SQVTM and ANQGSEA. With 3 bases clipped from V and 9 bases from J, the junction kept 6 bases outside the gene matches. The CDR3 spans 15 residues. For the CDR3, the DNA is TGCAGCGTTGACCCCGGGACTAGCGGGAGGACTGAGCAGTTCTTC. Its protein is CSVDPGTSGRTEQFF.

The CDR3 region is CASSTERLGYTF. The CDR3 DNA sequence: TGCGCCAGCAGCACCGAAAGGCTTGGCTACACCTTC. This chain uses TRBV5-1 with TRBJ1-2, with D unclear. The CDR3 has 12 amino acids. Germline CDR1 reads SGHRS; CDR2 reads YFSETQ. Trimming pared 4 bases from V and 7 bases from J, leaving 11 bases between.

The chain carries TRBV29-1 and TRBJ2-3, with D hard to call. V was trimmed by 0 bases and J by 2 bases, leaving 6 bases between them. The CDR3 extends over 13 amino acids. Germline loops: CDR1 SQVTM, CDR2 ANQGSEA. The CDR3 region is CSVEDRPTDTQYF. The CDR3, as DNA: TGCAGCGTTGAAGATCGCCCCACAGATACGCAGTATTTT.

The rearrangement uses TRBV4-1 and TRBJ2-1; possible D gene TRBD2, 7 bases. CDR3 length equals 17 residues. The ends were cut back, 2 bases at V and 6 bases at J, with 20 bases in the middle. The germline gives CDR1 MGHRA, CDR2 YSYEKL. CDR3 in amino acids: CASSQRGTGRGANEQFF. The DNA of the CDR3 is TGCGCCAGCAGCCAACGGGGAACAGGACGGGGGGCCAATGAGCAGTTCTTC.

CDR3 DNA: TGTGCCAGCAGCATGGGACTAGCGGGCCGCACAGATACGCAGTATTTT. It codes for CASSMGLAGRTDTQYF. The V gene is TRBV21-1, the J gene TRBJ2-3; the table's D call, TRBD2, was not checked against the DNA. TRBV21-1 is a documented pseudogene. The CDR3 spans 16 residues.

The chain couples TRBV2 to TRBJ1-1; tentatively, D is TRBD1 (6 bases). The CDR3 runs 14 residues. Trimming pared 5 bases from V and 2 bases from J, leaving 12 bases between. CDR1 and CDR2 from the germline V gene are SNHLY and FYNNEI. As DNA, the CDR3 is TGTGCCAGCAGTACAACAGGGATTAACACTGAAGCTTTCTTT. Its protein product is CASSTTGINTEAFF.

The J gene is TRBJ2-1, the V gene TRBV29-1; TRBD2 is a possible D gene (5 bases). V lost 5 bases to trimming and J lost 6 bases, with 17 bases between them. CDR1 and CDR2 from the germline V gene are SQVTM and ANQGSEA. The CDR3 is 14 amino acids. The chain's CDR3 is CSVLSGDPTNEQFF. CDR3 sequence (DNA): TGCAGCGTTCTCAGCGGAGACCCAACCAATGAGCAGTTCTTC.

The V and J genes are TRBV7-2 and TRBJ2-1, with 11 bases lining up with TRBD2. Germline CDR1 reads SGHTA; CDR2 reads FQGNSA. There are 16 residues in the CDR3. J was trimmed by 4 bases and V by 0 bases; bases with no gene match: 2. CDR3 DNA sequence: TGTGCCAGCAGCTTAGCGCGGACTAGCGGGTACAATGAGCAGTTCTTC. Translating it yields CASSLARTSGYNEQFF. The whole variable domain, filled in from reference TRBV7-2 and TRBJ2-1, reads GAGVSQSPSNKVTEKGKDVELRCDPISGHTALYWYRQSLGQGLEFLIYFQGNSAPDKSGLPSDRFSAERTGGSVSTLTIQRTQQEDSAVYLCASSLARTSGYNEQFFGPGTRLTVL.